The 24 T cell receptor beta chains below come from one sample, sequenced in a study of T cells in localized non-small cell lung cancer. Generated by immunoSEQ multiplex PCR, the TCRdb table keeps only in-frame clones and is missing some. Of around 5,300 clones listed, about a third are singletons. The sequencing here drew on lung tumor tissue, taken before any cancer treatment. These receptors were taken from a female donor older than 55 with stage I lung adenocarcinoma.

There are a few counts of this clone. This chain uses TRBV4-1 with TRBJ2-5; 12 positions agree with TRBD1. This CDR3 comprises 17 residues. Trimming took 0 bases from V and 4 from J; bases not matched to a gene: 6. CDR1 MGHRA and CDR2 YSYEKL come from the germline V gene. In DNA form, the CDR3 reads TGCGCCAGCAGCCAAGAAGATGGGACAGGGGGCGCAGAGACCCAGTACTTC. It specifies CASSQEDGTGGAETQYF.

This sequence joins TRBV11-3 and TRBJ2-5, with a possible D match to TRBD2 (6 bases). V shed 1 base and J shed 1 base, with 7 bases lying between them. Per germline, CDR1 SGHNT and CDR2 YENEEA. The CDR3 spans 14 residues. CDR3 sequence (DNA): TGTGCCAGCAGCTTAGGGCGGGGCCAAGAGACCCAGTACTTC. Translating gives CASSLGRGQETQYF.

V usage is TRBV11-3 and J usage is TRBJ2-1; D is unclear. The CDR3 has 14 amino acids. Trimming removed 5 bases at V and 0 bases at J, with 8 bases between. In germline, CDR1 is SGHNT, CDR2 YENEEA. The CDR3 here is CASSRMSSYNEQFF. CDR3 bases: TGTGCCAGCAGCCGGATGAGCTCCTACAATGAGCAGTTCTTC.

The V gene is TRBV9, the J gene TRBJ2-5, with D possibly TRBD1 on 5 matching bases. CDR3 size: 14 residues. The V and J ends lost 5 bases and 3 bases respectively, with 14 bases between them. Germline CDR1 reads SGDLS; CDR2 reads YYNGEE. The CDR3 protein is CASSLTGQEETQYF. The CDR3 nucleotides are TGTGCCAGCAGTTTAACAGGCCAAGAAGAGACCCAGTACTTC.

The V gene is TRBV23-1, the J gene TRBJ1-5, with no clear D. TRBV23-1 is identified as an open reading frame with a role that is uncertain. CDR3 length: 13 residues. V lost 6 bases to trimming and J lost 6 bases, with 12 bases between them. CDR3: CASSLAGGQPQHF. The CDR3 nucleotides are TGCGCCAGCAGCTTGGCGGGTGGTCAGCCCCAGCATTTT.

This clone showed up just a few times. The V and J genes are TRBV15 and TRBJ1-4; unclear D gene. This CDR3 has 15 amino acids. Germline V CDR1 and CDR2: LNHNV, YYDKDF (reference sequence). Between the trimmed V and J ends, which lost 0 bases and 3 bases, there was a span of 8 bases. CDR3 DNA sequence: TGTGCCACCAGCAGAGAAGGACGGTCTAATGAAAAACTGTTTTTT. Amino acid sequence: CATSREGRSNEKLFF.

The genes are TRBV18 and TRBJ1-2; D not certain. V gave up 0 bases and J gave up 5 bases, with 22 bases separating them. CDR3 length: 18 amino acids. Per germline, CDR1 KGHSH and CDR2 LQKENI. The CDR3 DNA is TGTGCCAGCTCACCACCGACCGCCGGCGTGTATTCGAAATATGGCTACACCTTC. It encodes CASSPPTAGVYSKYGYTF. Drawing the rest from reference TRBV18 and TRBJ1-2, the complete variable domain is NAGVMQNPRHLVRRRGQEARLRCSPMKGHSHVYWYRQLPEEGLKFMVYLQKENIIDESGMPKERFSAEFPKEGPSILRIQQVVRGDSAAYFCASSPPTAGVYSKYGYTFGSGTRLTVV.

The chain is built from TRBV6-8 and TRBJ1-4; TRBD1 aligns across 7 bases. The CDR3 runs to 15 residues. Germline CDR1 reads MNHGY; CDR2 reads SAAAGT. The V gene end was trimmed by 7 bases and the J gene end by 2 bases; junction bases not matched to a gene: 7. The chain's CDR3 is CASKLRGGTNEKLFF. For the CDR3, the DNA is TGTGCCAGCAAGCTCAGGGGGGGGACTAATGAAAAACTGTTTTTT.

This sequence joins TRBV19 and TRBJ1-5; TRBD1 agrees at 8 bases. There are 14 residues in the CDR3. The trim removed 3 bases at V and 10 bases at J, leaving 8 bases unmatched. In germline, CDR1 is LNHDA, CDR2 SQIVND (reference sequence). DNA of the CDR3: TGTGCCAGTAGTATCGGACAGGGTCTCGGCCCCCAGCATTTT. Protein sequence: CASSIGQGLGPQHF.

The table lists this clone with a count of one. The chain is built from TRBV28 and TRBJ2-5; 7 bases fit TRBD1. This CDR3 is built from 14 residues. The V gene end was trimmed by 3 bases and the J gene end by 2 bases; junction bases not matched to a gene: 3. Looked up from germline, CDR1 is MDHEN and CDR2 is SYDVKM. CDR3 in amino acids: CASSLGTEQETQYF. CDR3 coding DNA: TGTGCCAGCAGTTTGGGGACAGAGCAAGAGACCCAGTACTTC.

The chain carries TRBV6-8 and TRBJ1-1, with D perhaps TRBD1 (5 bases). Trimming stripped 0 bases from V and 0 bases from J, with 23 bases between. Germline CDR1 and CDR2: MNHGY and SAAAGT. The CDR3 length is 20 residues. CDR3 in DNA: TGTGCCAGCAGTTACTCTTATTTACAGGACCGCCCGGGAATGAACACTGAAGCTTTCTTT. Amino acids: CASSYSYLQDRPGMNTEAFF.

This clone occurred a few times. The V and J genes are TRBV9 and TRBJ1-6, with 8 bases that match TRBD1. The CDR3 loop spans 15 amino acids. With 4 bases clipped from V and 7 bases from J, the junction kept 7 bases outside the gene matches. Germline values: CDR1 SGDLS, CDR2 YYNGEE. The CDR3 region is CASSPGQGLNSPLHF. CDR3 DNA sequence: TGTGCCAGCAGCCCAGGACAGGGACTGAATTCACCCCTCCACTTT.

This clone appeared a few times. The J gene is TRBJ1-2, the V gene TRBV6-8; TRBD1 matches 8 bases. V shed 4 bases and J 8 bases; nucleotides not matched to a gene: 9. There are 14 residues in the CDR3. In germline, CDR1 is MNHGY, CDR2 SAAAGT. The CDR3: CASSSYRGEGGYTF. The CDR3 DNA reads as TGTGCCAGCAGTTCTTACAGGGGGGAAGGGGGCTACACCTTC.

J is TRBJ2-7 and V is TRBV30, with 8 bases matching TRBD1. V lost 0 bases, J lost 6 bases, and 10 bases stayed unmatched. The CDR3 spans 15 residues. Germline V gene sequence: CDR1 GTSNPN, CDR2 SVGIG (reference sequence). The CDR3 sequence: CAWSVRVTGGSEQYF. In nucleotides, the CDR3 is TGTGCCTGGAGTGTTAGGGTAACAGGGGGTTCCGAGCAGTACTTC. The full variable domain, its missing parts supplied by reference TRBV30 and TRBJ2-7, is SQTIHQWPATLVQPVGSPLSLECTVEGTSNPNLYWYRQAAGRGLQLLFYSVGIGQISSEVPQNLSASRPQDRQFILSSKKLLLSDSGFYLCAWSVRVTGGSEQYFGPGTRLTVT.

This clone was recorded a few times. V usage is TRBV6-8 and J usage is TRBJ1-5; D may be TRBD1 (5 bases). The V end was cut by 6 bases, the J end by 0 bases, with 9 bases between. Per germline, CDR1 MNHGY and CDR2 SAAAGT. This CDR3 has 14 residues. CDR3 protein: CASSPRVSNQPQHF. For the CDR3, the DNA is TGTGCCAGCAGCCCCAGGGTTAGCAATCAGCCCCAGCATTTT.

The gene calls are TRBV11-3 and TRBJ1-4, with 7 bases identical to TRBD1. Germline V gene sequence: CDR1 SGHNT, CDR2 YENEEA. V was pared by 3 bases and J by 6 bases, with 10 bases of the junction left unmatched. This CDR3 has 16 amino acids. CDR3 sequence (DNA): TGTGCCAGCAGCTTTTACAGGGGAGGGTTCGATGAAAAACTGTTTTTT. It encodes CASSFYRGGFDEKLFF.

The J gene is TRBJ2-7, the V gene TRBV11-3; D unclear. Germline V gene sequence: CDR1 SGHNT, CDR2 YENEEA. Deletions cut 3 bases from V and 5 bases from J, with 14 bases between. The CDR3 contains 14 residues. For the CDR3, the DNA is TGTGCCAGCAGCTTTATAAGGAACCTTGACGAGCAGTACTTC. Translation: CASSFIRNLDEQYF.

V is TRBV11-3 and J is TRBJ2-7; 7 bases align to TRBD1. Trimming at V came to 5 bases and at J to 0 bases, leaving 7 bases not matched to a gene. The CDR3 extends over 15 amino acids. Germline V gene lookup returns CDR1 SGHNT and CDR2 YENEEA. CDR3 region: CASSLTGANSYEQYF. The CDR3 DNA reads as TGTGCCAGCAGCCTCACAGGGGCAAACTCCTACGAGCAGTACTTC. The complete variable domain, with remaining parts taken from reference TRBV11-3 and TRBJ2-7, reads EAGVVQSPRYKIIEKKQPVAFWCNPISGHNTLYWYLQNLGQGPELLIRYENEEAVDDSQLPKDRFSAERLKGVDSTLKIQPAELGDSAVYLCASSLTGANSYEQYFGPGTRLTVT.

The rearrangement uses TRBV6-8 and TRBJ1-1; 9 nucleotides agree with TRBD1. CDR1 is MNHGY and CDR2 is SAAAGT in the germline V gene. This CDR3 is built from 14 residues. The trim removed 6 bases at V and 6 bases at J, leaving 8 bases unmatched. The CDR3 sequence: CASSPRQGVSEAFF. CDR3 coding DNA: TGTGCCAGCAGCCCCCGACAGGGGGTATCTGAAGCTTTCTTT.

This clone is medium-sized in the sample. V usage is TRBV11-3 and J usage is TRBJ2-7; TRBD1 is a possible D gene (6 bases). Trimming took off 2 bases at V and 1 base at J, with 18 bases between the two ends. The CDR3 extends over 17 amino acids. In germline, CDR1 is SGHNT, CDR2 YENEEA. The CDR3 region has the DNA TGTGCCAGCAGCTTAAGCGCACAGGGATCTTCTTCCTACGAGCAGTACTTC. Protein: CASSLSAQGSSSYEQYF. The full variable domain, completed using reference TRBV11-3 and TRBJ2-7, is EAGVVQSPRYKIIEKKQPVAFWCNPISGHNTLYWYLQNLGQGPELLIRYENEEAVDDSQLPKDRFSAERLKGVDSTLKIQPAELGDSAVYLCASSLSAQGSSSYEQYFGPGTRLTVT.

This chain uses TRBV28 with TRBJ1-2; 9 positions agree with TRBD1. The CDR3 totals 17 residues. Germline trimming cut 4 bases from V and 8 bases from J; bases unmatched to any gene: 17. Germline CDR1 MDHEN, CDR2 SYDVKM. This chain's CDR3 is CASSSGTGFTGRRGYTF. The CDR3 DNA reads as TGTGCCAGCAGTTCCGGGACAGGGTTCACTGGGCGTCGAGGCTACACCTTC.

The DNA of the CDR3 is TGTGCCAGTAGCTCTCCGAGACAGGGCGGCCGCTCTGGAAACACCATATATTTT. Translated, it gives CASSSPRQGGRSGNTIYF. The rearrangement joins TRBV19 to TRBJ1-3; TRBD1 matches at 7 bases. Unmatched junction bases numbered 14, after V lost 6 bases and J lost 0 bases. Germline V gene data show CDR1 as LNHDA and CDR2 as SQIVND (reference sequence). The CDR3 is made up of 18 amino acids.

This chain connects TRBV6-8 to TRBJ1-2, with no clear D. This CDR3 comprises 13 residues. V was pared by 5 bases and J by 0 bases, with 7 bases between. From germline, CDR1 is MNHGY and CDR2 SAAAGT. The DNA for the CDR3 is TGTGCCAGCAGTGAGTACGCTAACTATGGCTACACCTTC. Translating gives CASSEYANYGYTF.

The chain links TRBV19 to TRBJ1-1, with TRBD1 matching 9 bases. Germline lookup yields CDR1 LNHDA and CDR2 SQIVND (reference sequence). V shed 7 bases, J shed 3 bases, and the junction held 3 bases outside the gene matches. CDR3 length: 13 residues. The chain's CDR3 is CASMGQGYTEAFF. CDR3 DNA: TGTGCCAGTATGGGACAGGGATACACTGAAGCTTTCTTT.